This TCR beta chain stems from a study of Tregs in tolerant kidney transplant recipients. Study-wide context: The nonmyeloablative bone marrow transplants came from related graft donors, with transient mixed chimerism. General study findings and limits: Some patients' samples used different primers over time, so nucleotide sequences weren't comparable. In tolerant patients, donor-specific Tregs outgrew total Tregs, suggesting antigen-driven expansion. Biological reproducibility was not directly addressed, but technical replication error appeared minimal.

The germline CDR1 and CDR2 sequences are SGHTA and FQGTGA. CDR3 length: 14 residues. Trimming removed 5 bases from V and 2 bases from J; junction bases left unmatched: 3. Generated by immunoSEQ multiplex PCR, the TCRdb table keeps only in-frame clones and is missing some. The sample has more than 60,000 clones; about 98% are singletons. This clone was detected once. Antigen unknown. The origin of this receptor is a human donor who received a combined kidney and bone marrow transplant. The rearrangement links TRBV7-3 to TRBJ2-3, with TRBD1 matching 8 bases. The material sequenced was CD4+ T cells from blood, taken before the transplant. CDR3 amino acids: CASSKTGDTDTQYF. As DNA, the CDR3 is TGTGCCAGCAGCAAGACAGGGGACACAGATACGCAGTATTTT.